This T cell receptor (beta chain) was sequenced during a study of identical twins. Template switching added a universal primer site, and cDNA bore unique molecular identifiers. MiXCR, run by TCRdb on the 5' RACE reads, gives a single entry per CDR3 protein. The sample yields under 250,000 distinct CDR3 sequences, approximately 7.8% seen once. The CDR3 is 15 amino acids. V was trimmed by 4 bases and J by 3 bases, leaving 16 bases between them. Germline V lookup: CDR1 LGHDT, CDR2 YNNKEL (reference sequence). A few counts support this clonotype. These data also featured in a second study, about yellow fever vaccine responses in identical twins.

This chain joins TRBV3-1 and TRBJ2-7; maybe TRBD2 (6 bases). The source is a young woman in good health. Sequencing input: CD8+ T cells sorted from blood. In nucleotides, the CDR3 is TGTGCCAGCAGCCCCGGTGCTTGGGGAGGCTACGAGCAGTACGTC. Translating it yields CASSPGAWGGYEQYV.